This T cell receptor (beta chain) was sequenced for a study of blood T cells in healthy people across ages (dated by TCRdb to about 2015). For the study in its entirety: In model experiments, roughly one uniquely barcoded TCR beta cDNA molecule per two T cells was captured by template switching. The study analyzed two additional independent replicas of 1 million unique cDNA reads from the same blood draw for two donors, one aged 18 to 29 and one aged 80 or older. The donors were divided into four age groups: young (average approximately 15 years), middle-aged (roughly 42), aged (under 70) and long-lived (approximately 74). The study measured age-related changes in TCR beta repertoire diversity using deep sequencing normalized with unique cDNA molecular identifiers. Overall study outcomes, separate from this receptor: Conclusive comparison of naive and antigen-experienced compartments was prevented by the profiling of bulk unsorted PBMCs. The percentage of naive T cells measured by flow cytometry correlated strongly with observed TCR beta diversity. Because donor CMV infection status was unknown, age-related changes in expanded clonotypes were potentially confounded. Estimates of total diversity from one million sequenced T cells were regarded as lower bounds and underestimates. Compared with the aged group, the long-lived group had more naive CD4+ T cells, fewer expanded clones and increased TCR diversity, suggesting age selection. Observed TCR beta diversity per million T cells fell roughly linearly with age, and a significant reduction was already apparent by age roughly 40.

Libraries were constructed by 5' RACE. Sequencer: Illumina HiSeq 2500. A second 7 to 11 cycle PCR used a sample-barcoded 5' primer and a J-beta primer mix. Each TCR beta cDNA molecule received a unique molecular identifier from a template-switch 5' adaptor carrying 12 random nucleotides. At least 3 million CDR3-containing paired-end reads were obtained from each sample. First-strand cDNA synthesis was performed from all RNA using the Mint cDNA synthesis kit, with priming by a TRBC-specific oligonucleotide. Following uracil-DNA glycosylase treatment, all cDNA underwent a first 18-cycle PCR with the universal primers M1SS and BC2_uni_R. On the study's bioinformatics: For normalization, 1 million high-quality reads were randomly selected from each sample, with every read carrying a distinct molecular identifier. Reads with shared molecular identifiers were discarded instead of being binned into consensus sequences. MiTCR, run with a Q25 quality threshold and the strictest error-elimination algorithm, handled CDR3 identification, clonotype clustering and error correction. A nonparametric unseen species model with Euler transformation was used to estimate a lower bound on total TCR beta diversity. TCRdb itself trimmed the public reads at Q25 with fastp, ran MiXCR and retained productive beta chains. All rows with the same CDR3 protein become a single entry with the most common DNA and genes. The V and J calls and clone size are TCRdb's, not the authors'. The sample data list around 800,000 distinct CDR3 sequences, and 20% to 30% of these were observed just once. The ten largest clones represent over 2.5% of the sample.

Donors were 40 or so systemically healthy Caucasian individuals from Russia aged roughly 6 to 100 years. Around 9.9 milliliters of peripheral blood were collected from each donor into EDTA-treated Vacutainer tubes. Ficoll-Paque density-gradient centrifugation was used to isolate PBMCs, with at least 6.5 million per sample. Total RNA was extracted from PBMCs with Trizol reagent, with at least 5.5 micrograms obtained per sample. For every donor, flow cytometry on a PBMC aliquot measured the percentage of naive CD45RAhigh/CD27high T cells. This clonotype was seen only a few times. The antigen it binds to is not known. Base qualities were left out, and no much larger clone turns up one base away. From the cysteine up to the phenylalanine, the CDR3 has a length of 16 residues. The sequence is cut down to CDR3 DNA, 48 bases in frame from base 1. The germline V gene specifies ENHRY as CDR1 and SYGVKD as CDR2.

These same records also appear under a second study, on T cells of mothers and their children. From that second study: Donors were nine systemically healthy Caucasian individuals: three mothers and their six children. cDNA synthesis consumed the entire amount of extracted RNA, loaded at about 1.5 ug RNA in each 15 ul reaction. Sample barcodes and 2-4 random nucleotides were added via the M1S primer in the second PCR. Over 10 million TCR beta CDR3 reads came from each mother, compared with approximately 2.8 million reads from each child. Thymic selection similarly shapes TCR recombination output in related and unrelated pairs, with minor effect from inherited differences. Normalized repertoire overlap was always slightly but never significantly higher in related than unrelated mother-child pairs. Persistent microchimeric T cell clones were not detected, at a sensitivity of about 100 clones per million clonotypes. In the study, deep NGS was used to compare the TCR beta repertoires of mothers and children, and features distinguishing related mother-child pairs from unrelated individuals were sought. On average, the children were about 10 +/- 4 years old, while the mothers were about 37 +/- 4 years old. After adapters were ligated using NEBNext reagents, the libraries underwent 100+100 nt paired-end sequencing on an Illumina HiSeq 2000. Mother and child libraries were prepared a month apart and sequenced in separate runs to prevent cross-contamination. Between roughly 500,000 and 2,300,000 distinct TCR beta clonotypes were identified per donor. Naive TCR beta clonotypes were estimated from low-frequency clonotypes matched to each donor's FACS-determined naive share, without sorting.

The rearrangement joined TRBV10-3 to TRBJ2-5; 10 bases in the junction line up with TRBD2. The J call may be wrong; the DNA end is better matched by TRBJ2-1. Sample: blood. The origin of this receptor is a boy aged 10-17 years in good health. The CDR3 in this case is CAISEAVAGGPSEQFF. The base sequence is TGTGCCATCAGTGAGGCTGTAGCGGGGGGCCCCAGTGAGCAGTTCTTC.